This is a list of T cell receptor beta chains from one sample in a study of blood T cells in healthy people across ages. MiXCR was run by TCRdb on the 5' RACE reads, yielding one entry per CDR3 protein. This table has 500,000 to 700,000 distinct CDR3 sequences, about 30% appearing once. The sample consisted of blood. The receptor set was obtained from a woman aged 80 or over in good health. The CDR3 runs from the conserved cysteine through the conserved F or W. The D gene is left open where the match is weak. Clone size appears in some rows only: once, few, many, or a class for an expanded clone.

d_call | j_call | v_call | clone_size | cdr3_aa | cdr3_nt
- | TRBJ2-2 | TRBV30 | - | CAWSSTGGAGELFF | TGTGCCTGGAGTTCGACAGGAGGGGCCGGGGAGCTGTTTTTT
TRBD2 | TRBJ2-1 | TRBV10-3 | many | CAITPSGGPTNGYNEQFF | TGTGCCATCACCCCTAGCGGGGGGCCCACCAACGGCTACAATGAGCAGTTCTTC
- | TRBJ1-5 | TRBV28 | - | CASKPGLGRVAQPQHF | TGTGCCAGCAAACCCGGGCTGGGGCGGGTAGCGCAGCCCCAGCATTTT
- | TRBJ1-1 | TRBV12-3/TRBV12-4 | many | CASSLRVSKAFF | TGTGCCAGCAGCCTCAGGGTTTCGAAAGCTTTCTTT
- | TRBJ1-5 | TRBV12-3/TRBV12-4 | - | CASSRAGGWSNQPQHF | TGTGCCAGCAGTAGGGCCGGGGGATGGAGCAATCAGCCCCAGCATTTT
- | TRBJ2-1 | TRBV7-3 | - | CASSLGAGVNEQFF | TGTGCCAGCAGCTTGGGGGCGGGGGTCAATGAGCAGTTCTTC
- | TRBJ2-7 | TRBV5-1 | - | CASRSGGAPLYEQYF | TGCGCCAGCAGGTCAGGAGGAGCTCCACTCTACGAGCAGTACTTC
- | TRBJ1-2 | TRBV9 | - | CASSILQGGENGYTF | TGTGCCAGCAGCATCCTACAGGGAGGGGAGAATGGCTACACCTTC
- | TRBJ1-2 | TRBV6-2/TRBV6-3 | many | CASSPNRESYTF | TGTGCCAGCAGCCCTAATAGGGAAAGCTACACCTTC
TRBD2 | TRBJ2-3 | TRBV5-1 | once | CASSLVASGKGDTQYF | TGCGCCAGCAGCTTGGTAGCTAGCGGGAAGGGAGATACGCAGTATTTT